The sequence of this T cell receptor (beta chain) was determined in a study of T cells after yellow fever vaccination. Using its own MiXCR run on the 5' RACE reads, TCRdb lists one record per CDR3 protein. This sample has about 120,000 distinct CDR3 sequences, with around 6.7% found just once. CDR3 length equals 13 residues. CDR1 and CDR2 from the germline V gene are MNHNY and SVGAGI (reference sequence). Trimming took 4 bases from V and 4 from J, leaving 11 bases between them. This clonotype was seen many times. The J gene is TRBJ2-7, the V gene TRBV6-6, with D tentatively TRBD1 or TRBD2 (5 bases each). Sequences were derived from CD4+ T cells sorted from PBMCs, sampled roughly seven weeks after the first yellow fever vaccination. This sequence originates from a man between 18 and 29 years old who received the YFV17D yellow fever vaccine. CDR3 nucleotides: TGTGCCAGCAGTTCCCGGGACCTATACGAGCAGTACGTC. Translating gives CASSSRDLYEQYV.